This T cell receptor (beta chain) was identified in a study of vaccination and CD4 T cells after COVID-19. Germline V CDR1 and CDR2: DFQATT, SNEGSKA (reference sequence). The CDR3 has 13 amino acids. J was trimmed by 8 bases and V by 5 bases; bases with no gene match: 6. Whole-study findings and limits: Convalescent patient numbers were relatively low, with no early post-infection timepoints. Post-vaccination, and not before, a median roughly 86% of reactive clones appeared in convalescent patients.

Details on this clonotype: Its antigen remains unknown.

The treatment is: roughly 11-day PBMC culture with coronavirus spike peptide pools or control peptides (ViraFEST assay). Researchers used the Oncomine TCR Beta short-read assay to sequence DNA from cultured CD4+ T cells. TCRdb fed the PCR reads into MiXCR, producing one record per CDR3 protein. The sample contains more than 9,500 distinct CDR3 sequences, 60% of which appear only once. This TCR came from a human donor who had recovered from COVID-19. The rearrangement uses TRBV20-1 and TRBJ1-6; 7 nucleotides match TRBD1. Sequenced: CD4+ T cells from blood, cultured in vitro. CDR3 amino acids: CSAVTGFDSPLHF. The CDR3 bases are TGCAGTGCTGTGACAGGGTTTGATTCACCCCTCCACTTT.